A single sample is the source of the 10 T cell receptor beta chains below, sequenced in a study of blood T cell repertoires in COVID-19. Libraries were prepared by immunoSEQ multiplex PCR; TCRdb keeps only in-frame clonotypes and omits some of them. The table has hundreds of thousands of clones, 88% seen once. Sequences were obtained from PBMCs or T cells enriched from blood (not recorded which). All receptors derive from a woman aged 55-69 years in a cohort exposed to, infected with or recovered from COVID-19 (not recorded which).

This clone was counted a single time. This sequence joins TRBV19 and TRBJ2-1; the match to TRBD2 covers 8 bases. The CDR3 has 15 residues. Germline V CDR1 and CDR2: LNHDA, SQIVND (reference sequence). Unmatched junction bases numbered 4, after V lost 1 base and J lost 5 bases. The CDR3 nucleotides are TGTGCCAGTAGTATAGCGGGACTAGGTCACAATGAGCAGTTCTTC. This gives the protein CASSIAGLGHNEQFF.

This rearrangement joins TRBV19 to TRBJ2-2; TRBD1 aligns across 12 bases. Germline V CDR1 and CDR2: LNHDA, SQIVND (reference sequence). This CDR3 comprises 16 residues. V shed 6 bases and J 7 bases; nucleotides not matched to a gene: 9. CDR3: CASSDPGQGAGGELFF. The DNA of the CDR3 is TGTGCCAGTAGCGATCCGGGACAGGGGGCTGGCGGGGAGCTGTTTTTT. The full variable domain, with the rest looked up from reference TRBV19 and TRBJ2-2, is DGGITQSPKYLFRKEGQNVTLSCEQNLNHDAMYWYRQDPGQGLRLIYYSQIVNDFQKGDIAEGYSVSREKKESFPLTVTSAQKNPTAFYLCASSDPGQGAGGELFFGEGSRLTVL.

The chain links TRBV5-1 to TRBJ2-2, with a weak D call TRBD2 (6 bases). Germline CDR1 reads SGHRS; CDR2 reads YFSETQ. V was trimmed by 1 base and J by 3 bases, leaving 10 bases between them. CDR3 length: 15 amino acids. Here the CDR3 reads CASSLRTGDTGELFF. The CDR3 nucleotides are TGCGCCAGCAGCTTGCGGACGGGGGACACCGGGGAGCTGTTTTTT.

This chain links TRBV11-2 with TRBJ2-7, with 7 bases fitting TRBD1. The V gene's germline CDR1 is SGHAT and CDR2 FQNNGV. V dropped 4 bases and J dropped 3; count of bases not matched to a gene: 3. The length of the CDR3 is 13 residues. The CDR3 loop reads CASSSWDSYEQYF. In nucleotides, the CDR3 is TGTGCCAGCAGCTCCTGGGACAGCTACGAGCAGTACTTC.

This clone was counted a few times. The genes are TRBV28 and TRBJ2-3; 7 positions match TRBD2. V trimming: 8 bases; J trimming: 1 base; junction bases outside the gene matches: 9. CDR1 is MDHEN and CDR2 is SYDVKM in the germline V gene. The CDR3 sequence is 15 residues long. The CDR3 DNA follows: TGTGCCAGCGTTGGGATAGGACTAGGCACAGATACGCAGTATTTT. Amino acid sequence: CASVGIGLGTDTQYF. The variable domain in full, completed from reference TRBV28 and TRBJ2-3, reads DVKVTQSSRYLVKRTGEKVFLECVQDMDHENMFWYRQDPGLGLRLIYFSYDVKMKEKGDIPEGYSVSREKKERFSLILESASTNQTSMYLCASVGIGLGTDTQYFGPGTRLTVL.

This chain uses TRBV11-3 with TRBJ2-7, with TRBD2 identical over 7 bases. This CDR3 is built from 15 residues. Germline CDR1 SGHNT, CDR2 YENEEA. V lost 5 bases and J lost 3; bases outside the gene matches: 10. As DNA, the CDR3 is TGTGCCAGCAGCCCCTCCGGGGGAGGGTACTACGAGCAGTACTTC. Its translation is CASSPSGGGYYEQYF.

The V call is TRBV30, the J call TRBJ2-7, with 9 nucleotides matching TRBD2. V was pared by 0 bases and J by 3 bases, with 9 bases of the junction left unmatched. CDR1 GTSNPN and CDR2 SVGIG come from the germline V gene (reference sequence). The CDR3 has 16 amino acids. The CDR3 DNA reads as TGTGCCTGGAGTGTACGAGACGCGGGAGGGAACTACGAGCAGTACTTC. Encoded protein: CAWSVRDAGGNYEQYF.

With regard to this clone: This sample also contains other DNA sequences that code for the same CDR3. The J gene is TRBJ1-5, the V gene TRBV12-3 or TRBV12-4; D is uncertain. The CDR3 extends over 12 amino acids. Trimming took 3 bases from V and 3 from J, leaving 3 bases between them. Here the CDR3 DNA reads TGTGCCAGCAGTTTTCTCAATCAGCCCCAGCATTTT. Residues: CASSFLNQPQHF.

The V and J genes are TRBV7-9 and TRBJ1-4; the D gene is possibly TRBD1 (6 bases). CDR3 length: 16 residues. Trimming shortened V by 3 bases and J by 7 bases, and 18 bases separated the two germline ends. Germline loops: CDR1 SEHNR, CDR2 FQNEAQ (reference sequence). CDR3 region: CASSFRSQGIREKLFF. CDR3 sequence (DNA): TGTGCCAGCAGCTTTCGTTCGCAGGGGATTCGTGAAAAACTGTTTTTT.

In nucleotides, the CDR3 is TGTGCCAGCAGCCAAAGGAAGGAGGTGAACACTGAAGCTTTCTTT. Amino acid sequence: CASSQRKEVNTEAFF. The genes are TRBV16 and TRBJ1-1, with D unresolved. The CDR3 runs to 15 residues. The germline V gene has CDR1 KGHSY and CDR2 FQNENV. V shed 2 bases and J shed 0 bases, with 10 bases lying between them.